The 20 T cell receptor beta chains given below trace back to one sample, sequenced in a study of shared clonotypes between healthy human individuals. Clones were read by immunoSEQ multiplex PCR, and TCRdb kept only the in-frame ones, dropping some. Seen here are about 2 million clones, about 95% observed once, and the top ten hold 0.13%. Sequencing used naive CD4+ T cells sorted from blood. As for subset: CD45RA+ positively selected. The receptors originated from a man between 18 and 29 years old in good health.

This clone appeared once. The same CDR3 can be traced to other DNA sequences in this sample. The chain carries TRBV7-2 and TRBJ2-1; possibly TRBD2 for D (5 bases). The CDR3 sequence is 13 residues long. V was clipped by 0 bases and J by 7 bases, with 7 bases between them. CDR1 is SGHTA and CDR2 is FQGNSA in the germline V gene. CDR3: CASSLAGVNEQFF. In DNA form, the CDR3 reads TGTGCCAGCAGCTTAGCGGGAGTAAATGAGCAGTTCTTC.

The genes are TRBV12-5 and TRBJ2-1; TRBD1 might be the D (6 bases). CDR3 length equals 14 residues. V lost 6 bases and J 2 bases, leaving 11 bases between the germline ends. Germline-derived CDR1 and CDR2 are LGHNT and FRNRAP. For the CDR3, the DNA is TGTGCTAGTGGGCTTGAGGGGGCCTACAATGAGCAGTTCTTC. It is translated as CASGLEGAYNEQFF.

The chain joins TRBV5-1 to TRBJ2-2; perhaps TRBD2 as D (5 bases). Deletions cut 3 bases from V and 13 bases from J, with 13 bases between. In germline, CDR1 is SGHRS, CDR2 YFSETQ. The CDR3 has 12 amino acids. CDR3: CASSYPDEGLFF. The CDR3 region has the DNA TGCGCCAGCAGCTACCCGGACGAGGGGCTGTTTTTT.

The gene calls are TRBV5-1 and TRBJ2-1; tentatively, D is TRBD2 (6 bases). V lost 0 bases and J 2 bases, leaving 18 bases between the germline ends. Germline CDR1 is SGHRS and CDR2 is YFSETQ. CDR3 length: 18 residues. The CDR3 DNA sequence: TGCGCCAGCAGCTTGGCACGGGGACTCGGCGGGACCTACAATGAGCAGTTCTTC. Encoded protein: CASSLARGLGGTYNEQFF.

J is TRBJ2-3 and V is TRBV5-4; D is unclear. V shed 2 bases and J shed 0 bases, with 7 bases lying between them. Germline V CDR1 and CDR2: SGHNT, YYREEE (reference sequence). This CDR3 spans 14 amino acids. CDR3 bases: TGTGCCAGCAGCTTAACGACTAGCACAGATACGCAGTATTTT. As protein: CASSLTTSTDTQYF.

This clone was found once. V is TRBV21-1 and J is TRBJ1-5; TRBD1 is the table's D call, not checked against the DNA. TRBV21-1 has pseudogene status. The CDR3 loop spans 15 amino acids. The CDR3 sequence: CASSKWAGQVQPQHF. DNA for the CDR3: TGTGCCAGCAGCAAATGGGCAGGGCAGGTTCAGCCCCAGCATTTT.

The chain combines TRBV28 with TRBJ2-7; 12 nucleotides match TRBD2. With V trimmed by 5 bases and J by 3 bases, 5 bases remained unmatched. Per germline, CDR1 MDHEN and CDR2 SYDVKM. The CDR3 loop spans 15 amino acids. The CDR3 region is CASSATTSGGYEQYF. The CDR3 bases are TGTGCCAGCAGTGCAACGACTAGCGGGGGCTACGAGCAGTACTTC.

The CDR3, as DNA: TGTGCCAGCAGCTTCCTGTCCTCGGGCAATCCCGAGCAGTACTTC. This codes for CASSFLSSGNPEQYF. The J gene is TRBJ2-7, the V gene TRBV7-9, with D unresolved. Trimming took 3 bases from V and 6 from J, leaving 18 bases between them. The CDR3 consists of 15 residues. CDR1 SEHNR and CDR2 FQNEAQ come from the germline V gene (reference sequence).

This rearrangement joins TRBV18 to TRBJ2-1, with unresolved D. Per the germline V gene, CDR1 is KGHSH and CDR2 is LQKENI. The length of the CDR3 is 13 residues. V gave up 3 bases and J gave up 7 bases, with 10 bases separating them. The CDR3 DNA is TGTGCCAGCTCACCCTACATCTCGAATGAGCAGTTCTTC. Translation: CASSPYISNEQFF. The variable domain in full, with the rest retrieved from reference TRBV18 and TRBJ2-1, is NAGVMQNPRHLVRRRGQEARLRCSPMKGHSHVYWYRQLPEEGLKFMVYLQKENIIDESGMPKERFSAEFPKEGPSILRIQQVVRGDSAAYFCASSPYISNEQFFGPGTRLTVL.

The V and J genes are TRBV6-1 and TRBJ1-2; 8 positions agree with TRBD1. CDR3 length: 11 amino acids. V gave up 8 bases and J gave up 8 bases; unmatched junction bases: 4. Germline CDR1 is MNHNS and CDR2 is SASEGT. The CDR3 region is CASGQGWGYTF. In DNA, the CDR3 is TGTGCCAGCGGACAGGGATGGGGCTACACCTTC.

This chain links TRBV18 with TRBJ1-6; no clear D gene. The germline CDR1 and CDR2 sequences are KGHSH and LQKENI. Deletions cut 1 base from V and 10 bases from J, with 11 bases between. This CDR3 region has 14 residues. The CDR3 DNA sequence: TGTGCCAGCTCACCACAGCCTGGCGGCTCACCCCTCCACTTT. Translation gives CASSPQPGGSPLHF.

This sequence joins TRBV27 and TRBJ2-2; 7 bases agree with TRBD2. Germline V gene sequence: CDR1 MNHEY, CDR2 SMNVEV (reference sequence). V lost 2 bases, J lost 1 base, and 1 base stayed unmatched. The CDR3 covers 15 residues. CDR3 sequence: CASSLERGNTGELFF. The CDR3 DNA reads TGTGCCAGCAGTTTAGAGCGGGGGAACACCGGGGAGCTGTTTTTT.

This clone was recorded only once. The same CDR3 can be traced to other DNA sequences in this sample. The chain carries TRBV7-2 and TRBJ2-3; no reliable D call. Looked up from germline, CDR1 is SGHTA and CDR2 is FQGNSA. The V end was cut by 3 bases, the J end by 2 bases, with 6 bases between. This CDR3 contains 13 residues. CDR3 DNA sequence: TGTGCCAGCAGCTTGGATTACACAGATACGCAGTATTTT. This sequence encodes CASSLDYTDTQYF.

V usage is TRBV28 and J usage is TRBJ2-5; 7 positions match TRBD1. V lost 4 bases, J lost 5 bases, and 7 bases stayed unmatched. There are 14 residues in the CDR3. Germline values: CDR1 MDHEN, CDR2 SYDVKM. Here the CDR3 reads CASSSTGYGETQYF. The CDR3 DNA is TGTGCCAGCAGTTCGACAGGGTATGGGGAGACCCAGTACTTC. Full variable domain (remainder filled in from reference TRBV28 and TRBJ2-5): DVKVTQSSRYLVKRTGEKVFLECVQDMDHENMFWYRQDPGLGLRLIYFSYDVKMKEKGDIPEGYSVSREKKERFSLILESASTNQTSMYLCASSSTGYGETQYFGPGTRLLVL.

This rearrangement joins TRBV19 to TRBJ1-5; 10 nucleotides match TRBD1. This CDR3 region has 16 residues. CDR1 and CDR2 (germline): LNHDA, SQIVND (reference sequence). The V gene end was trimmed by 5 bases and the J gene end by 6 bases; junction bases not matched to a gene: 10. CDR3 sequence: CASSQGTGAGGQPQHF. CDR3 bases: TGTGCCAGTAGTCAAGGGACAGGGGCGGGTGGTCAGCCCCAGCATTTT.

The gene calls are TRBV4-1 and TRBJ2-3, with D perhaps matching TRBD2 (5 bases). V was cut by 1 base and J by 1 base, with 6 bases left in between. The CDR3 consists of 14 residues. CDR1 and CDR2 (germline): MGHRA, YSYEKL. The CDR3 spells CASSQGTRTDTQYF. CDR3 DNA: TGCGCCAGCAGCCAAGGGACTCGCACAGATACGCAGTATTTT.

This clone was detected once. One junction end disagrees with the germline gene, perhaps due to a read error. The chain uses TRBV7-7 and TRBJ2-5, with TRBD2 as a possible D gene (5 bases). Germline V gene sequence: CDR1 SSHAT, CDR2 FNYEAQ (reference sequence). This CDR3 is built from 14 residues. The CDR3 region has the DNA TGTGCTAGCAGCTTAGAGGGCCCCTCGGAGACCCAGTACTTC. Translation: CASSLEGPSETQYF.

Written as DNA, the CDR3 is TGTGCCAGCAGCTCTGGGACTAGCGGATCCTACGAGCAGTACTTC. The encoded protein is CASSSGTSGSYEQYF. V is TRBV2 and J is TRBJ2-7; 11 positions match TRBD2. The CDR3 is 15 amino acids. The ends lost 6 bases at V and 1 base at J; junction bases unmatched: 5. Germline CDR1 and CDR2: SNHLY and FYNNEI.

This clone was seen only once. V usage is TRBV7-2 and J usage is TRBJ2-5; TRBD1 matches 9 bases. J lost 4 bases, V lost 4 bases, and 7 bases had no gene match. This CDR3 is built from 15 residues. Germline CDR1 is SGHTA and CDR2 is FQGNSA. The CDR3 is CASSSQTGGRETQYF. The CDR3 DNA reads TGTGCCAGCAGCTCCCAGACAGGGGGGCGAGAGACCCAGTACTTC.

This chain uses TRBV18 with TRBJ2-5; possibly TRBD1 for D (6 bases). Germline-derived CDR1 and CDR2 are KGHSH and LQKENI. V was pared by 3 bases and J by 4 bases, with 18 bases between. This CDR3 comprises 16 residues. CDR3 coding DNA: TGTGCCAGCTCACCCCAGGGTAACAGGGAAGGAGAGACCCAGTACTTC. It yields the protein CASSPQGNREGETQYF.